This T cell receptor (beta chain) was captured by sequencing in a study of blood T cell repertoires in COVID-19 (dated by TCRdb to about 2020). Regarding the study in general: Samples covering the acute and convalescent phases of COVID-19 were provided by collaborators in the United States, Italy and Spain. The samples were drawn from the first 160 participants of the ongoing ImmuneRACE study and from 1,200 or so subjects provided by 6 global collaborators. A de-identified subject ID, COVID-19 status, age in years and sex were almost always included in the sample metadata. The material from the prospective study consisted of cDNA or gDNA derived from T cells, B-cell-depleted T cells, or PBMCs. The repertoires were released in a freely available public database meant as a resource for research on the immune response to SARS-CoV-2. Deeply sampled blood TCRbeta repertoires from subjects exposed to, actively infected with, or recovered from COVID-19 were included in the dataset. Where HLA class I and class II types were available, the types were taken from metadata supplied by the sample provider, not from assay-based typing. The study at large found these results: The amount of clinical and demographic metadata varied by source and participant and was provided uncurated.

Each collaborating institution followed its own protocols to collect whole blood in K2EDTA tubes. For TCRbeta analysis, collaborator samples were shipped as frozen whole blood, as isolated PBMCs, or as DNA extracted from either sample type. Concerning this clone: Its recognized antigen is unknown. No per-base quality is available; no much larger clone lies one base away.

The junction shows trimming of 5 bases on V and 3 bases on J, and the gene matches do not reach 8 bases of it. The CDR3 sequence holds 15 residues, the cysteine and phenylalanine included. CDR3 DNA is the only sequence kept; it has 45 bases, read in frame from the first base. The germline V gene specifies SGHDN as CDR1 and FVKESK as CDR2. TCRbeta CDR3 regions were amplified from genomic DNA using the immunoSEQ Assay, a bias-controlled multiplex PCR. From the authors' description of their analysis: Nucleated cell counts per sample were estimated from amplification of reference gene primers within the assay. To quantify the absolute abundance of each unique TCRbeta CDR3 rearrangement, sequence reads were collapsed and filtered. Productive Simpson clonality was computed per sample as the square root of Simpson's diversity index over productive rearrangements. TCRdb stores this immuneACCESS table with in-frame sequences only. Part of the clones is absent; in the studies checked, under half of the shortfall reflects unresolved V genes, and no reason is known for the rest. The V and J calls and clone size come from that table; D and trimming were worked out from the DNA. In all, the sample holds about 290,000 clones, and around four fifths of those were seen once. The ten most abundant clones make up around 3.7% of the sample.

The chain is encoded by TRBV14 joined to TRBJ1-1; 8 bases in the middle match TRBD1. This TCR derives from a woman in her 50s with active or convalescent COVID-19. Sequencing was performed on peripheral blood. The DNA sequence follows: TGTGCCAGCAGCTTGCGGACAGGGCGGGACACTGAAGCTTTCTTT. Translated, this gives CASSLRTGRDTEAFF.